Presented here are 9 T cell receptor beta chains from one specimen sequenced in a study of molecular identifiers for immune sequencing clone quantification. TCRdb itself ran the PCR reads through MiXCR, one entry per CDR3 protein. The data hold more than 85,000 distinct CDR3 sequences, with over 30% observed a single time. The material sequenced was naive CD8+ T cells from blood, with Jurkat cell RNA spiked in. Indicated subset: FACS-sorted CD8+CD4-CCR7+CD45RA+ naive T cells. The receptors derive from a human donor in good health. Some libraries in this study had Jurkat cell RNA spiked in.

CDR3 residues: CASSSSPTGLTHNEQFF. CDR3 nucleotide sequence: TGTGCCAGCAGCTCCTCCCCGACCGGGCTGACTCACAATGAGCAGTTCTTC. The chain employs TRBV5-6 and TRBJ2-1; no clear D gene. The germline V gene encodes CDR1 SGHDT and CDR2 YYEEEE. Trimming took off 3 bases at V and 5 bases at J, with 21 bases between the two ends. The CDR3 totals 17 residues.

This clonotype occurred a few times. V is TRBV28 and J is TRBJ2-3, with D perhaps TRBD2 (5 bases). Germline CDR1 reads MDHEN; CDR2 reads SYDVKM. The CDR3 consists of 13 residues. V was trimmed by 5 bases and J by 7 bases, leaving 13 bases between them. The CDR3 DNA sequence: TGTGCCAGCAGTGACGAGGACTCTTATACGCAGTATTTT. Protein: CASSDEDSYTQYF.

On this clonotype itself: At one boundary the junction diverges from the germline segment, which might be a read error. The CDR3 nucleotides read TGTGCCAGCAGCTTAGCGTTCCCACAGCCCACCGGGGAGCTGATTTTT. It translates to CASSLAFPQPTGELIF. The chain has TRBV7-9 and TRBJ2-2, with a weak D call TRBD2 (5 bases). In germline, CDR1 is SEHNR, CDR2 FQNEAQ (reference sequence). The CDR3 has 16 residues. The full variable domain, completed using reference TRBV7-9 and TRBJ2-2, is DTGVSQNPRHKITKRGQNVTFRCDPISEHNRLYWYRQTLGQGPEFLTYFQNEAQLEKSRLLSDRFSAERPKGSFSTLEIQRTEQGDSAMYLCASSLAFPQPTGELIFGEGSRLTVL.

The gene calls are TRBV10-3 and TRBJ2-2, with D perhaps matching TRBD2 (5 bases). V dropped 5 bases and J dropped 5 bases, with 15 bases sitting between them. CDR3 length: 15 residues. CDR1 and CDR2 from the germline V gene are ENHRY and SYGVKD. CDR3 in DNA: TGTGCCATCAGTCAAGACTCCGAGGGTACCGGGGAGCTGTTTTTT. Residues: CAISQDSEGTGELFF.

The chain uses TRBV2 and TRBJ1-5; the D gene is possibly TRBD1 (5 bases). With 7 bases removed from V and 5 bases from J, the gap between germline ends came to 27 bases. CDR3 length equals 18 residues. Germline V gene data show CDR1 as SNHLY and CDR2 as FYNNEI. CDR3 sequence (DNA): TGTGCCAGCAATACCCCAAACGGGGGTGGGATGGGCGATCAGCCCCAGCATTTT. The encoded protein is CASNTPNGGGMGDQPQHF.

In its sample, this clonotype was seen many times. The genes are TRBV7-2 and TRBJ2-7, with 7 bases aligning to TRBD2. CDR3 length: 15 amino acids. CDR1 is SGHTA, CDR2 FQGNSA, per germline. The J segment lost 3 bases and the V segment lost 5 bases, leaving 10 bases of the junction unmatched. CDR3 sequence: CASSARDYAHYEQYF. CDR3 sequence (DNA): TGTGCCAGCAGCGCCCGGGACTACGCTCACTACGAGCAGTACTTC.

This clonotype was seen ten or more times. V and J are TRBV28 and TRBJ2-3; D unresolved. This CDR3 spans 15 amino acids. Trimming took off 2 bases at V and 4 bases at J, with 13 bases between the two ends. Germline V gene data show CDR1 as MDHEN and CDR2 as SYDVKM. CDR3 bases: TGTGCCAGCAGTTTACCGGATCTGGGCCCAGATACGCAGTATTTT. This translates into CASSLPDLGPDTQYF.

This clonotype was picked up a small number of times. The chain couples TRBV7-9 to TRBJ2-7, with 7 bases that match TRBD2. Germline lookup yields CDR1 SEHNR and CDR2 FQNEAQ (reference sequence). With 5 bases clipped from V and 5 bases from J, the junction kept 3 bases outside the gene matches. This CDR3 spans 12 amino acids. The CDR3 region has the DNA TGTGCCAGCAGCGAGACTAGCAACGAGCAGTACTTC. Its translation: CASSETSNEQYF. The entire variable domain, with the rest obtained from reference TRBV7-9 and TRBJ2-7, is as follows: DTGVSQNPRHKITKRGQNVTFRCDPISEHNRLYWYRQTLGQGPEFLTYFQNEAQLEKSRLLSDRFSAERPKGSFSTLEIQRTEQGDSAMYLCASSETSNEQYFGPGTRLTVT.

This clonotype occurred a few times. CDR3 sequence (DNA): TGTGCCAGCATCGCTAAGAACACCGGGGAGCTGTTTTTT. This encodes CASIAKNTGELFF. The J gene is TRBJ2-2, the V gene TRBV3-1, with D unresolved. CDR1 LGHDT and CDR2 YNNKEL come from the germline V gene (reference sequence). CDR3 length equals 13 residues. V was shortened by 7 bases and J by 1 base, with 7 bases between the two germline ends.